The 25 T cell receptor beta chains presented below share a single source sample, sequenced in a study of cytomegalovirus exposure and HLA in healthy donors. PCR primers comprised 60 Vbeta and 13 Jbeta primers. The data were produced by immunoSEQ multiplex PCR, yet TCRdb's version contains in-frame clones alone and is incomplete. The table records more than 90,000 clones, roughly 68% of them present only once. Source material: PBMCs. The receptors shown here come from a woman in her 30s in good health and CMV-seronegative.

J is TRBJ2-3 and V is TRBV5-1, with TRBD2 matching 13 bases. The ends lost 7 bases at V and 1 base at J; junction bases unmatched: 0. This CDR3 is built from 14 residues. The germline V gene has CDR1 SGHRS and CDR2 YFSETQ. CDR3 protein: CASGLAGGTDTQYF. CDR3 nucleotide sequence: TGCGCCAGCGGACTAGCGGGGGGCACAGATACGCAGTATTTT.

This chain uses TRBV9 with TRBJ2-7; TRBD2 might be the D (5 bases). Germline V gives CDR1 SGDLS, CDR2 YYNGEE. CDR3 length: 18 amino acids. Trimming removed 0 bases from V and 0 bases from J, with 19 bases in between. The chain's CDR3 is CASSVGDLAPTRSYEQYF. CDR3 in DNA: TGTGCCAGCAGCGTAGGCGATCTAGCTCCGACGCGCTCCTACGAGCAGTACTTC.

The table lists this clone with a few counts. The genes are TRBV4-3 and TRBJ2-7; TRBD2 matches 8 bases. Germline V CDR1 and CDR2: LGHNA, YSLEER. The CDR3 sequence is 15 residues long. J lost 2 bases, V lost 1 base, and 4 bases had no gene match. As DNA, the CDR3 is TGCGCCAGCAGCCAAGCAAGCGGGAGTACCTACGAGCAGTACTTC. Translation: CASSQASGSTYEQYF.

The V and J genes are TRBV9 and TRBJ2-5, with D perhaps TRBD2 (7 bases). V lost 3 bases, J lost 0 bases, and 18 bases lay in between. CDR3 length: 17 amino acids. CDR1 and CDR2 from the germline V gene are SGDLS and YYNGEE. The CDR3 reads CASSEGVGLEYQETQYF. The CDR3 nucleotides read TGTGCCAGCAGCGAGGGGGTTGGACTAGAGTACCAAGAGACCCAGTACTTC.

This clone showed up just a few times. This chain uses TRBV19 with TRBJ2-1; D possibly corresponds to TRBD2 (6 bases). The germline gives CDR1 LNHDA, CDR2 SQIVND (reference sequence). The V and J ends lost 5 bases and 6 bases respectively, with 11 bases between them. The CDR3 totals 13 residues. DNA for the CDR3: TGTGCCAGTAGTCCATGGAGGGTCAATGAGCAGTTCTTC. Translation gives CASSPWRVNEQFF.

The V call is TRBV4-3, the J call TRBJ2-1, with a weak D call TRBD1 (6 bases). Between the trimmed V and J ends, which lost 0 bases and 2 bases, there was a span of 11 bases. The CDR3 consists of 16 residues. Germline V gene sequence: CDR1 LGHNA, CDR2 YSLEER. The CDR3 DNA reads TGCGCCAGCAGCCAAGACCAACAGGGCGCCTACAATGAGCAGTTCTTC. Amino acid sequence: CASSQDQQGAYNEQFF.

CDR3: CASSRDFGEQFF. CDR3 bases: TGTGCCAGCAGCCGAGACTTCGGAGAGCAGTTCTTC. The chain joins TRBV11-1 to TRBJ2-1; D gene unclear. Germline V gene lookup returns CDR1 SGHAT and CDR2 FQDESV (reference sequence). The V and J ends lost 5 bases and 10 bases respectively, with 12 bases between them. The CDR3 loop spans 12 amino acids.

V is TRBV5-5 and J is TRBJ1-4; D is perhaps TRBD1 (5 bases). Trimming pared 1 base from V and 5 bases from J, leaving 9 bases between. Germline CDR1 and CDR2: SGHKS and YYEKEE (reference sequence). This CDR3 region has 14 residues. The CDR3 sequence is CASSLFRANEKLFF. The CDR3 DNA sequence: TGTGCCAGCAGCTTGTTCAGGGCCAATGAAAAACTGTTTTTT.

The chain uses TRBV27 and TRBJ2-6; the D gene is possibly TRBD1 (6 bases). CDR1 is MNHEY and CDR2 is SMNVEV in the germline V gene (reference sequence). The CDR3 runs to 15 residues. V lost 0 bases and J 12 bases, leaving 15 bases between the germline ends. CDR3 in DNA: TGTGCCAGCAGTTTATCGCCCAGGGGATTCCCCGTCCTGACTTTC. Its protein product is CASSLSPRGFPVLTF.

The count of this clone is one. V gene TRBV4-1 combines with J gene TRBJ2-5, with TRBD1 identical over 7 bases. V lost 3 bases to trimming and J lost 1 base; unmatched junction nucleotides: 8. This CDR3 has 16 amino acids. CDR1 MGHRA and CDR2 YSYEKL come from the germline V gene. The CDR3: CASSQTGMGIQETQYF. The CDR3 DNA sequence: TGCGCCAGCAGCCAGACAGGGATGGGGATCCAAGAGACCCAGTACTTC.

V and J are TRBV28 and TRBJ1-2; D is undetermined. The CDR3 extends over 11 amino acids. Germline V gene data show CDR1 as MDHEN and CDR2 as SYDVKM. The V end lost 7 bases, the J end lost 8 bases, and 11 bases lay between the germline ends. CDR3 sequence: CASNRYGGYTF. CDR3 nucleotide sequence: TGTGCCAGCAACAGATACGGAGGCTACACCTTC.

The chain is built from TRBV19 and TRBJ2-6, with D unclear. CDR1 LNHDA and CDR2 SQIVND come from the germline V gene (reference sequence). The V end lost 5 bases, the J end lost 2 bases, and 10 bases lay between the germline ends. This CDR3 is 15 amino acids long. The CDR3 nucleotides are TGTGCCAGTAGTCCCACTATAACTGGGGCCAACGTCCTGACTTTC. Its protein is CASSPTITGANVLTF.

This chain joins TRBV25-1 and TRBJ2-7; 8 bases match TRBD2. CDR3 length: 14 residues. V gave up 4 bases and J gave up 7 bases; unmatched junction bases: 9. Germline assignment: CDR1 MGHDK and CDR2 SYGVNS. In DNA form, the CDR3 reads TGTGCCAGCAGTGGCCGGGAGGGCCGACGGGAGCAGTACTTC. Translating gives CASSGREGRREQYF.

The CDR3 nucleotides read TGTGCCAGCAGCCCAGACAGGGCACAGCCCCAGCATTTT. This translates into CASSPDRAQPQHF. The chain joins TRBV11-2 to TRBJ1-5; 7 bases match TRBD1. Germline V gene data show CDR1 as SGHAT and CDR2 as FQNNGV. V was pared by 5 bases and J by 7 bases, with 5 bases of the junction left unmatched. There are 13 residues in the CDR3. Using reference TRBV11-2 and TRBJ1-5 for the parts outside the CDR3, the full variable domain is EAGVAQSPRYKIIEKRQSVAFWCNPISGHATLYWYQQILGQGPKLLIQFQNNGVVDDSQLPKDRFSAERLKGVDSTLKIQPAKLEDSAVYLCASSPDRAQPQHFGDGTRLSIL.

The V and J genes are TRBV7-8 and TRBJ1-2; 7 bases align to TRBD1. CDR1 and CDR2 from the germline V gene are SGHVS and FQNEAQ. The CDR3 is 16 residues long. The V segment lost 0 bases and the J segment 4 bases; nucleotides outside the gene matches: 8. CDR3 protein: CASSLAGTVGSYGYTF. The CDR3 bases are TGTGCCAGCAGCTTAGCTGGGACAGTGGGGTCCTATGGCTACACCTTC.

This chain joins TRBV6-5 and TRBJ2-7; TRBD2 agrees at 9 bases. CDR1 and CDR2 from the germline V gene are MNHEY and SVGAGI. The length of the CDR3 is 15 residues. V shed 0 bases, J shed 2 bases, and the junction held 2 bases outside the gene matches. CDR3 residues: CASSYSGGRAYEQYF. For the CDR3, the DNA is TGTGCCAGCAGTTACTCAGGCGGGAGGGCCTACGAGCAGTACTTC.

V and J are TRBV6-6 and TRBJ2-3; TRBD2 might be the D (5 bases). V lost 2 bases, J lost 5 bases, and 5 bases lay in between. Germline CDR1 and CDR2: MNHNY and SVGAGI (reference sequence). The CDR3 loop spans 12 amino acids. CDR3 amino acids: CASSYGRDTQYF. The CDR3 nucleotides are TGTGCCAGCAGTTACGGGAGAGATACGCAGTATTTT.

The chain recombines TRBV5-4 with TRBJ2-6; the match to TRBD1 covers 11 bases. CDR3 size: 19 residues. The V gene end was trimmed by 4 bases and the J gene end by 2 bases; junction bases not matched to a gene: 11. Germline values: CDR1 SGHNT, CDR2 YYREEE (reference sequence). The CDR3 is CASSPFPGQGATGANVLTF. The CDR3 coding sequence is TGTGCCAGCAGCCCCTTCCCCGGACAGGGGGCGACTGGGGCCAACGTCCTGACTTTC.

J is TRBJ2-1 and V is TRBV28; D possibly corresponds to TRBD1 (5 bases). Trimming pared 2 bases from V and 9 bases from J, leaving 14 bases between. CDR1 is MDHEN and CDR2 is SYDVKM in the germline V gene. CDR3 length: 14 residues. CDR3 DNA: TGTGCCAGCAGTTTAATTAGGGGAATGGGTGAGCAGTTCTTC. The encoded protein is CASSLIRGMGEQFF.

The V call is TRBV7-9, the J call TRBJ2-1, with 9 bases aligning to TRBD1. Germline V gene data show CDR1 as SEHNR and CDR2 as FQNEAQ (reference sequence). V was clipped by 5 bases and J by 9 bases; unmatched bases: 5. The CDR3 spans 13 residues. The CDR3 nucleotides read TGTGCCAGCAGCGGGGGGACAGGGTTTGAGCAGTTCTTC. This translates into CASSGGTGFEQFF. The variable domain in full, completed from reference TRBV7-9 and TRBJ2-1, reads DTGVSQNPRHKITKRGQNVTFRCDPISEHNRLYWYRQTLGQGPEFLTYFQNEAQLEKSRLLSDRFSAERPKGSFSTLEIQRTEQGDSAMYLCASSGGTGFEQFFGPGTRLTVL.

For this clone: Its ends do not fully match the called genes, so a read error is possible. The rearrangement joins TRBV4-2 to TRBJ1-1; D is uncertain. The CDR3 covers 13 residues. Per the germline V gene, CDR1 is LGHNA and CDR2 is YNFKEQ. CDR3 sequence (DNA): TGTGCCGGCAGCCAAGATCGGGACACTGAAGCTTTCTTT. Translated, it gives CAGSQDRDTEAFF.

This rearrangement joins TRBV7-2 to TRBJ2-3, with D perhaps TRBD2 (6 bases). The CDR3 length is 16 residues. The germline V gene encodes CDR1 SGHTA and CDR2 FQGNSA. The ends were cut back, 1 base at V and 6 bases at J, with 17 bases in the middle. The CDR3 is CASSLGTRQSGDTQYF. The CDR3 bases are TGTGCCAGCAGCTTAGGGACTCGGCAGAGCGGGGATACGCAGTATTTT.

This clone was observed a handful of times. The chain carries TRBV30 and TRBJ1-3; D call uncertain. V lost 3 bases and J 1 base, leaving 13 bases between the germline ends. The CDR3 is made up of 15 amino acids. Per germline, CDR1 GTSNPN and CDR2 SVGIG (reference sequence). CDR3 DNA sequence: TGTGCCTGGAGCCATACTATTAATTCTGGAAACACCATATATTTT. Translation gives CAWSHTINSGNTIYF.

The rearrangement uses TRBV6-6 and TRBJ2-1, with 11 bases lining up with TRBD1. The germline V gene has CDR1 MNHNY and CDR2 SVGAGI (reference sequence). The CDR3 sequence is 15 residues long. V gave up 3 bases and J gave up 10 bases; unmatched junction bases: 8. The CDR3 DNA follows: TGTGCCAGCAGTTATTCGGGGACAGGGGGGTCGGAGCAGTTCTTC. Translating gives CASSYSGTGGSEQFF.

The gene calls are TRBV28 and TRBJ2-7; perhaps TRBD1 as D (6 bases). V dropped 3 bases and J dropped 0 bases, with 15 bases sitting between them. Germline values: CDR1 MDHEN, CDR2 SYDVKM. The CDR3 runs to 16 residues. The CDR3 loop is CASSFVARGYSYEQYF. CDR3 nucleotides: TGTGCCAGCAGTTTTGTGGCCAGGGGTTACTCCTACGAGCAGTACTTC.